These 12 T cell receptor beta chains originate from one sample sequenced in a study of blood T cell repertoires in COVID-19. TCRdb's table, derived via immunoSEQ multiplex PCR, lists solely in-frame clones and lacks some. The sample yields approximately 46,000 clones, roughly 83% seen once. Sequencing was performed on peripheral blood. The receptors come from a human donor in a cohort sampled during active COVID-19.

The chain links TRBV2 to TRBJ2-3; 7 bases are shared with TRBD1. Germline lookup yields CDR1 SNHLY and CDR2 FYNNEI. This CDR3 has 15 residues. V was pared by 6 bases and J by 2 bases, with 8 bases of the junction left unmatched. Written as DNA, the CDR3 is TGTGCCAGCAGCCGACAGGGAACCGTCACAGATACGCAGTATTTT. As protein: CASSRQGTVTDTQYF.

This clone was observed a handful of times. The chain links TRBV11-3 to TRBJ2-5; 8 bases agree with TRBD1. Germline loops: CDR1 SGHNT, CDR2 YENEEA. The CDR3 loop spans 14 amino acids. The V and J ends lost 4 bases and 4 bases, in that order; junction bases with no gene match: 5. The CDR3 protein is CASSSYDRGETQYF. The CDR3 DNA reads as TGTGCCAGCAGCTCCTACGACAGGGGAGAGACCCAGTACTTC.

The chain combines TRBV19 with TRBJ1-5; weak D call: TRBD1 (6 bases). There are 15 residues in the CDR3. The V gene lost 5 bases and the J gene lost 0 bases, with 11 bases spanning the gap. Germline V gene sequence: CDR1 LNHDA, CDR2 SQIVND (reference sequence). CDR3 amino acids: CASSRYRDSNQPQHF. CDR3 DNA: TGTGCCAGTAGTCGGTACAGGGATAGCAATCAGCCCCAGCATTTT.

The chain is built from TRBV7-2 and TRBJ2-3, with D maybe TRBD1 (7 bases). The germline V gene encodes CDR1 SGHTA and CDR2 FQGNSA. Trimming removed 5 bases at V and 2 bases at J, with 17 bases between. This CDR3 has 16 residues. DNA for the CDR3: TGTGCCAGCAGCCCCCAAGGCAGGGGGGTCACAGATACGCAGTATTTT. This gives the protein CASSPQGRGVTDTQYF.

This chain uses TRBV5-1 with TRBJ2-2; TRBD1 aligns across 9 bases. The CDR3 runs 15 residues. Germline CDR1 is SGHRS and CDR2 is YFSETQ. V shed 3 bases, J shed 4 bases, and the junction held 4 bases outside the gene matches. The CDR3 here is CASSSQGAGTGELFF. The CDR3 DNA sequence: TGCGCCAGCAGCTCACAGGGGGCAGGCACCGGGGAGCTGTTTTTT.

J is TRBJ2-7 and V is TRBV6-5, with a weak D call TRBD1 (6 bases). CDR3 length: 15 amino acids. Trimming took 0 bases from V and 3 from J, leaving 12 bases between them. The germline V gene encodes CDR1 MNHEY and CDR2 SVGAGI. CDR3 region: CASSYSWGQDYEQYF. The CDR3 DNA reads TGTGCCAGCAGTTACTCATGGGGACAAGACTACGAGCAGTACTTC.

This clone was observed once. V is TRBV12-3 or TRBV12-4 and J is TRBJ2-2, with D perhaps TRBD1 (6 bases). The V end was cut by 3 bases, the J end by 7 bases, with 9 bases between. This CDR3 contains 13 residues. The CDR3 DNA is TGTGCCAGCAGTTTCTCGGACAGCGGGGAGCTGTTTTTT. Amino acid sequence: CASSFSDSGELFF.

The chain links TRBV29-1 to TRBJ1-1; the D is unclear. This CDR3 is built from 11 residues. From germline, CDR1 is SQVTM and CDR2 ANQGSEA. V was trimmed by 8 bases and J by 6 bases, leaving 13 bases between them. CDR3 amino acids: CSLEVKSEAFF. The CDR3 bases are TGCAGCCTCGAGGTGAAGTCTGAAGCTTTCTTT.

The V and J genes are TRBV14 and TRBJ2-2, with TRBD2 identical over 8 bases. V trimming: 4 bases; J trimming: 4 bases; junction bases outside the gene matches: 5. The CDR3 contains 15 residues. Germline CDR1 reads SGHDN; CDR2 reads FVKESK. The CDR3 region is CASSLNSGITGELFF. CDR3 sequence (DNA): TGTGCCAGCAGCCTTAATAGCGGGATCACCGGGGAGCTGTTTTTT.

CDR3 in amino acids: CASSPDGGAISYEQYF. The CDR3, as DNA: TGTGCCAGCAGCCCCGATGGGGGGGCTATCTCCTACGAGCAGTACTTC. V usage is TRBV6-2 or TRBV6-3 and J usage is TRBJ2-7; a possible D gene is TRBD2 (7 bases). Germline V lookup: CDR1 MNHEY, CDR2 SVGEGT. The V and J ends lost 6 bases and 0 bases respectively, with 18 bases between them. CDR3 length: 16 amino acids.

The chain joins TRBV7-2 to TRBJ2-5; tentatively, D is TRBD2 (5 bases). Germline CDR1 reads SGHTA; CDR2 reads FQGNSA. Deletions cut 0 bases from V and 5 bases from J, with 13 bases between. This CDR3 spans 15 amino acids. The CDR3 reads CASSLARADRETQYF. The CDR3 region has the DNA TGTGCCAGCAGCTTAGCGAGGGCAGACCGGGAGACCCAGTACTTC.

Turning to this clone: Other DNA sequences from this sample encode an identical CDR3 as well. V gene TRBV5-6 combines with J gene TRBJ1-1; a possible D gene is TRBD1 (5 bases). The germline V and J ends were trimmed by 5 bases and 4 bases, with 12 bases remaining between them. Looked up from germline, CDR1 is SGHDT and CDR2 is YYEEEE. The CDR3 is 13 residues long. The CDR3 reads CASSRGSSTEAFF. As DNA, the CDR3 is TGTGCCAGCAGTCGGGGGTCGAGCACTGAAGCTTTCTTT.